The 8 T cell receptor beta chains presented below share a single source sample, sequenced in a study of CD8 T cells in Susac syndrome. The RNA, about 0.5 to 1 ug, was put through reverse transcription using random hexamers. TCRdb analysed the immunoSEQ multiplex PCR reads with MiXCR anew, one entry per CDR3 protein. There are roughly 200,000 distinct CDR3 sequences in the sample; roughly 92% occur only once, and around 0.096% lies in the top ten. The source material was CD4+ T cells from PBMCs. Receptors originate from a human donor in good health.

V is TRBV5-1 and J is TRBJ1-5; D is perhaps TRBD1 (5 bases). The V and J ends lost 4 bases and 2 bases respectively, with 16 bases between them. Germline V gene data show CDR1 as SGHRS and CDR2 as YFSETQ. The CDR3 has 16 amino acids. CDR3 DNA sequence: TGCGCCAGCAGCCTCGGCCTCTTGGGGGGCAATCAGCCCCAGCATTTT. Amino acid sequence: CASSLGLLGGNQPQHF.

The V call is TRBV7-3, the J call TRBJ1-1; D is undetermined. The germline V gene has CDR1 SGHTA and CDR2 FQGTGA. The V and J ends lost 3 bases and 3 bases respectively, with 8 bases between them. The CDR3 covers 13 residues. The CDR3 sequence: CASSFHRDTEAFF. CDR3 DNA sequence: TGTGCCAGCAGCTTCCACCGGGACACTGAAGCTTTCTTT.

The CDR3 nucleotides are TGTGCCAGCAGTTTAACGGGGTTCCGCAATCAGCCCCAGCATTTT. It translates to CASSLTGFRNQPQHF. J is TRBJ1-5 and V is TRBV27; D is uncertain. From germline, CDR1 is MNHEY and CDR2 SMNVEV (reference sequence). The CDR3 is 15 residues long. V lost 2 bases to trimming and J lost 2 bases, with 10 bases between them.

This clonotype was counted once. The rearrangement uses TRBV19 and TRBJ1-1; no firm D call. V lost 9 bases and J lost 1, with 6 bases in between. This CDR3 has 11 residues. Germline CDR1 and CDR2: LNHDA and SQIVND (reference sequence). The CDR3 protein is CASLSNTEAFF. Written as DNA, the CDR3 is TGTGCCAGCCTCTCGAACACTGAAGCTTTCTTT.

This chain links TRBV20-1 with TRBJ2-4, with D hard to call. Between the trimmed V and J ends, which lost 0 bases and 5 bases, there was a span of 11 bases. This CDR3 contains 14 residues. Germline V gene lookup returns CDR1 DFQATT and CDR2 SNEGSKA (reference sequence). The CDR3 DNA reads as TGCAGTGCTAGAGATTGGCTTGTCGAAAACATTCAGTACTTC. It yields the protein CSARDWLVENIQYF.

The count of this clonotype is one. The chain links TRBV7-2 to TRBJ2-6, with D uncertain. The germline gives CDR1 SGHTA, CDR2 FQGNSA. CDR3 length equals 15 residues. Trimming shortened V by 2 bases and J by 1 base, and 6 bases separated the two germline ends. CDR3 DNA: TGTGCCAGCAGCTTACGAGTATCTGGGGCCAACGTCCTGACTTTC. Its protein product is CASSLRVSGANVLTF.

The chain joins TRBV7-2 to TRBJ1-6; D remains unclear. The CDR3 sequence is 12 residues long. CDR1 is SGHTA and CDR2 is FQGNSA in the germline V gene. V gave up 5 bases and J gave up 14 bases, with 13 bases separating them. The DNA for the CDR3 is TGTGCCAGCAGCCCAGACCCTTCCGCCCTCCACTTT. This translates into CASSPDPSALHF.

The chain is built from TRBV5-4 and TRBJ2-7; D call uncertain. The V and J ends lost 0 bases and 2 bases respectively, with 6 bases between them. This CDR3 has 13 residues. The germline V gene encodes CDR1 SGHNT and CDR2 YYREEE (reference sequence). The CDR3 reads CASSLVPPYEQYV. The CDR3 DNA reads TGTGCCAGCAGCTTGGTACCGCCCTACGAGCAGTACGTC.